This T cell receptor (beta chain) was observed in a study of identical twins. TCRdb passed the 5' RACE reads through MiXCR, listing each CDR3 protein once. This sample has fewer than 900,000 distinct CDR3 sequences, with 21% found just once. Germline values: CDR1 GTSNPN, CDR2 SVGIG (reference sequence). The CDR3 has 14 amino acids. Trimming shortened V by 5 bases and J by 4 bases, and 17 bases separated the two germline ends. The sample also formed part of further work on T cells expressing NK-cell markers. That investigation notes: Cells sorted as CD3+CD56+NKG2C+, CD3+CD56+NKG2C- and CD3+CD56-NKG2C+ T cells supplied the TCR beta repertoires. Most of the eight sequenced donors were HCMV-seropositive; one was seronegative.

Sequences were obtained from PBMCs. The chain couples TRBV30 to TRBJ1-2; no clear D gene. This TCR was recovered from a woman aged 18-30 years in good health. CDR3 residues: CAWGLTRVGYGYTF. Here the CDR3 DNA reads TGTGCCTGGGGTCTGACACGAGTAGGCTATGGCTACACCTTC.